This T cell receptor beta chain originates from a study of blood T cell repertoires in COVID-19. Study information: Both acute and convalescent COVID-19 samples were obtained from the United States, Italy and Spain.

The V gene end was trimmed by 0 bases and the J gene end by 4 bases; junction bases not matched to a gene: 2. The CDR3 is 14 amino acids. CDR1 and CDR2 (germline): SGHRS, YFSETQ. Across about two dozen US areas, participants ranged in age from about 18 to 90 years. Membership in each cohort depended on participant-reported clinical history. A case of COVID-19 had been met by exposed participants within 2 weeks before study entry. Clones were sequenced by immunoSEQ multiplex PCR, and TCRdb holds only the in-frame ones, with some missing. The sample contains about 220,000 clones, roughly 80% of which appear only once.

The V call is TRBV5-1, the J call TRBJ1-1; TRBD1 matches 8 bases. This TCR came from a woman aged 50 to 60 who had been exposed to COVID-19. Material for sequencing was PBMCs or T cells enriched from blood (not recorded which). The CDR3 loop is CASSLGTGSTEAFF. As DNA, the CDR3 is TGCGCCAGCAGCTTGGGGACAGGGTCCACTGAAGCTTTCTTT.